This T cell receptor beta chain was recorded in a study of OX40 agonist ivuxolimab in advanced cancers. Concerning this clone itself: Its antigen is not identified.

Assay: immunoSEQ multiplex PCR; the TCRdb copy retains only in-frame clones and omits some. The sample consists of tens of thousands of clones, around 84% of them appearing once. The CDR3 is 14 amino acids. V lost 11 bases to trimming and J lost 1 base, with 12 bases between them. Per the germline V gene, CDR1 is LNHDA and CDR2 is SQIVND (reference sequence). General study results and limits: There were also nonresponders showing low normalized T-cell clonal expansion. CD4+ and CD8+ blood T cells expanded clonally by week 6 at 0.1 to 3.0 mg/kg.

This material consisted of CD4+ or CD8+ T cells sorted from blood, taken in a trial of the OX40 agonist ivuxolimab. This sequence originates from an adult with an advanced solid tumor such as melanoma, head and neck, liver or kidney cancer. The chain is built from TRBV19 and TRBJ2-6; D might be TRBD2 (5 bases). For the CDR3, the DNA is TGTGCCTCCCGGAGGACTTCTGGGGCCAACGTCCTGACTTTC. Residues: CASRRTSGANVLTF.